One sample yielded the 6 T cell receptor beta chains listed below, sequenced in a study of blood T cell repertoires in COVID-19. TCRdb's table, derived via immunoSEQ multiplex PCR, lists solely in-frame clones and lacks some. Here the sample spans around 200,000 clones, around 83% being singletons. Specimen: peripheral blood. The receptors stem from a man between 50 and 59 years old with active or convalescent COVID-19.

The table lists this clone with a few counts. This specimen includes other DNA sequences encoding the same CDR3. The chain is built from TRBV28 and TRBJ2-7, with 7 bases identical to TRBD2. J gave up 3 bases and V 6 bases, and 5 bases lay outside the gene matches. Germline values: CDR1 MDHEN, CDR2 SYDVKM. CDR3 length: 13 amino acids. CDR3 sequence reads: CASSSPGGYEQYF. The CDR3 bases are TGTGCCAGCAGCTCCCCGGGGGGCTACGAGCAGTACTTC.

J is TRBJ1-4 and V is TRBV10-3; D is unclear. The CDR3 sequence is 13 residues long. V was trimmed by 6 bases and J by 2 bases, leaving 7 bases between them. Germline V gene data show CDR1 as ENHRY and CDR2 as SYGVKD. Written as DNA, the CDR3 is TGTGCCATCAGGGAGGCGACTAATGAAAAACTGTTTTTT. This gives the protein CAIREATNEKLFF.

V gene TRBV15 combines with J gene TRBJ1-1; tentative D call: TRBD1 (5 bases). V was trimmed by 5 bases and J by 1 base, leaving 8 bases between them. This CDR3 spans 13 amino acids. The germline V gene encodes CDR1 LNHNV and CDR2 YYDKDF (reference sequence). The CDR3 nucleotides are TGTGCCACCAGCCCCCAGGGGAACACTGAAGCTTTCTTT. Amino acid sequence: CATSPQGNTEAFF.

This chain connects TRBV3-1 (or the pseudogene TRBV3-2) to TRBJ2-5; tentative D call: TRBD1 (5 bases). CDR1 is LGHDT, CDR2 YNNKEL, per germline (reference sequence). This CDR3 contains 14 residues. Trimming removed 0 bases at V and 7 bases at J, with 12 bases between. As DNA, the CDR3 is TGTGCCAGCAGCCAAGAGCAGGGTTGGGGGACCCAGTACTTC. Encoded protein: CASSQEQGWGTQYF.

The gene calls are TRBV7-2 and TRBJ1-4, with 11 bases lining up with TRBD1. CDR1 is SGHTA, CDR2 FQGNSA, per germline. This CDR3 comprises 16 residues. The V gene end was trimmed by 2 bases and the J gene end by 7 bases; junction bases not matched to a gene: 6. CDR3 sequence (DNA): TGTGCCAGCAGCTTACTTAGGACAGGGGGCCGTGAAAAACTGTTTTTT. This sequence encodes CASSLLRTGGREKLFF.

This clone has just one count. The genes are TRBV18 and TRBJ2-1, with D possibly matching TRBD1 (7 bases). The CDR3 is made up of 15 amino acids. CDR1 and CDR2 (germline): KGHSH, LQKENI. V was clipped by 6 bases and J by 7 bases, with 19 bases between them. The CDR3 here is CASSQMEGALNEQFF. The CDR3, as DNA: TGTGCCAGCTCCCAAATGGAGGGGGCACTGAATGAGCAGTTCTTC.